The present entry profiles one TCR beta chain with its context. Stated treatment: some 19 received Ad26.COV2.S at low or high dose, single or two shots; 5 received placebo; per-sample allocation not given. Sample collection was performed on day 63 after the first vaccine or placebo injection. The CDR3 extends over 15 amino acids. After removal of 2 bases from V and 2 bases from J, the junction contained 4 bases not matched to a gene. CDR1 MNHEY and CDR2 SVGEGT come from the germline V gene. The source of the sample is a study of Ad26.COV2.S vaccination and SARS-CoV-2 variants. About the study: Dosing was one shot or two shots 56 days apart.

Measured with immunoSEQ multiplex PCR; TCRdb has only the in-frame clones, and not every one. The sample carries about 400,000 clones, around 89% recorded once. This specimen was peripheral blood, taken in a trial of Ad26.COV2.S vaccine versus placebo. The V gene is TRBV6-2 or TRBV6-3, the J gene TRBJ2-7; TRBD2 matches 9 bases. The source is a person aged 18-60 years who received the Ad26.COV2.S COVID-19 vaccine or a placebo. The CDR3, as DNA: TGTGCCAGCAGTTACGTCCTAGCGGGGACCTACGAGCAGTACTTC. Its protein is CASSYVLAGTYEQYF.